The entry below gives a single T cell receptor beta chain sequence along with its context. This clonotype was seen at least ten times. Its target antigen remains unknown. Per-base qualities were not stored, and no clone one base away is much larger. The sample was run on an Illumina HiSeq 2000. Multiplex PCR amplification was used to build the TCR beta chain libraries. High-throughput sequencing was used to analyze the amplified TCR beta chain products. TCRdb cleaned the public reads at Q25 with fastp, built clones with MiXCR and kept in-frame beta chains. Every CDR3 protein is listed once, alongside the most common genes and DNA of its rows. This sample is represented by 190,000 or so distinct CDR3 sequences; over 25% of them were singletons. The ten largest make up 4% to 4.5% of the sample. The axillary draining lymph nodes of breast cancer patients were the source of the lymph node samples. The entry originates in a study of breast tumors, draining lymph nodes, adjacent tissues (dated by TCRdb to 2015 to 2016). Looking at the study overall: In breast cancer patients, the study compared the TCR beta repertoires of tumor, adjacent nontumor tissue and axillary lymph nodes. The study was designed to assess the relationships and possible T-cell exchange between tumor, surrounding tissue and draining lymph node repertoires in human breast cancer. The paper's findings and limits, for the study overall: Rather than being directly demonstrated, the conclusion that tumor T cells originate in lymph nodes was presented as consistent with a hypothesis. T-cell repertoire diversity in tumors was found to be lower than in lymph nodes but higher than in nontumor tissue, and preferential V and J gene usage was observed. In luminal-like breast cancer, tumor and nontumor tissue repertoires resembled each other significantly more than in basal-like breast cancer. The data were judged consistent with most tumor T cells deriving from the lymph node and then expanding within tumor tissue.

The germline V gene encodes CDR1 SGHTA and CDR2 FQGNSA. At the junction V is shortened by 1 base and J by 3 bases, with 11 bases in between. The CDR3 measures 15 amino acids from cysteine to phenylalanine. Only the CDR3 DNA is retained, 45 bases long and in frame from the first base. The receptor was isolated from a female donor with breast cancer. Some clones in this sample may be carry-over from other donors' samples. Recombination connected TRBV7-2 to TRBJ2-3; a tentative D call is TRBD2 (5 bases match). The sequenced material came from axillary lymph node tissue. The DNA is as follows: TGTGCCAGCAGCTTAGTGTGGACTTTGACAGATACGCAGTATTTT. This gives the protein CASSLVWTLTDTQYF.